Listed below are T cell receptor beta chains from one sample, sequenced in a study of T-cell reconstitution after alpha-beta-depleted transplantation in children. TCRdb re-derived calls from the PCR reads in MiXCR, one entry per CDR3 protein. The table lists a few hundred thousand distinct CDR3 sequences, roughly 13% of them singletons. The specimen was PBMCs, mostly from graft donor cells, collected 360 days after TCRalphabeta/CD19-depleted stem cell transplant. The receptors come from a male patient aged 10 to 17 who had a stem cell transplant for acute myeloid leukemia, so the T cells may come from the graft donor. Both conserved end residues are part of each CDR3. Fields, in order: V gene, D gene, clone size, J gene, CDR3 protein, CDR3 DNA. A D gene is named only where the DNA matches it firmly. Size is omitted from some rows. Given values are once, few, many or a class for expanded clones.

>TRBV7-2|TRBD1|NA|TRBJ1-2
CASSYSTGGGYTF
TGTGCCAGCAGCTACTCGACAGGGGGCGGCTACACCTTC
>TRBV25-1|NA|few|TRBJ2-5
CASSEFGGETQYF
TGTGCCAGCAGTGAATTTGGTGGGGAGACCCAGTACTTC
>TRBV9|NA|many|TRBJ2-5
CASSVGRGETQYF
TGTGCCAGCAGCGTAGGACGGGGAGAGACCCAGTACTTC
>TRBV28|TRBD1|few|TRBJ2-4
CASSLLGGLDIQYF
TGTGCCAGCAGTTTATTAGGGGGCTTAGACATTCAGTACTTC
>TRBV7-2|TRBD1|NA|TRBJ2-5
CASSLAHQGARETQYF
TGTGCCAGCAGCTTAGCTCACCAGGGGGCTAGGGAGACCCAGTACTTC
>TRBV20-1|TRBD2|NA|TRBJ2-3
CSASLLAGGATDTQYF
TGCAGTGCTAGTCTACTAGCGGGAGGCGCGACAGATACGCAGTATTTT
>TRBV11-2|TRBD1|few|TRBJ2-4
CASSFIRDREFLAKNIQYF
TGTGCCAGCAGCTTCATCCGGGACAGGGAATTCCTAGCCAAAAACATTCAGTACTTC
>TRBV10-2|NA|NA|TRBJ2-7
CASSSKQYF
TGCGCCAGCAGTTCTAAGCAGTACTTC
>TRBV7-3|NA|few|TRBJ2-1
CASSSEAGDSYNEQFF
TGTGCCAGCAGCTCGGAGGCGGGCGACTCCTACAATGAGCAGTTCTTC
>TRBV20-1|NA|NA|TRBJ2-2
CSARSRAGTGELFF
TGCAGTGCTAGATCCAGGGCAGGCACCGGGGAGCTGTTTTTT
>TRBV28|NA|few|TRBJ2-5
CASSLIYWGRIQETQYF
TGTGCCAGCAGTTTAATCTACTGGGGGAGAATCCAAGAGACCCAGTACTTC
>TRBV2|TRBD2|few|TRBJ2-1
CARGLAVNNEQFF
TGTGCCAGAGGACTAGCGGTAAACAATGAGCAGTTCTTC
>TRBV6-2/TRBV6-3|NA|many|TRBJ2-3
CASSHSDTQYF
TGTGCCAGCAGTCATTCAGATACGCAGTATTTT
>TRBV20-1|TRBD2|NA|TRBJ2-7
CTPGRAGAGRVEQYF
TGCACCCCGGGACGAGCGGGAGCAGGGCGGGTGGAGCAGTACTTC
>TRBV12-3/TRBV12-4|NA|NA|TRBJ2-7
CASSHEGVGEYEQYF
TGTGCCAGCAGTCATGAGGGAGTAGGGGAGTACGAGCAGTACTTC
>TRBV2|TRBD2|few|TRBJ2-3
CASSVSPRRGLDGRATDTQYF
TGTGCCAGCAGTGTCTCCCCTCGACGCGGGCTCGACGGGAGGGCCACAGATACGCAGTATTTT
>TRBV7-2|NA|NA|TRBJ2-7
CASSLAGGGVSSQYF
TGTGCCAGCAGCTTAGCCGGAGGAGGGGTAAGCTCGCAGTACTTC
>TRBV7-3|NA|few|TRBJ2-5
CASSLSRAQTQYF
TGTGCCAGCAGCTTAAGCAGGGCCCAGACCCAGTACTTC
>TRBV5-1|TRBD1|NA|TRBJ2-7
CASSPTGGGEVEQYF
TGCGCCAGCAGCCCCACAGGGGGCGGGGAAGTAGAGCAGTACTTC
>TRBV5-1|TRBD1|NA|TRBJ2-2
CASSSSTGPHRELFF
TGCGCCAGCAGCTCGTCGACAGGGCCCCACCGGGAGCTGTTTTTT